This TCR beta chain was found in a study of blood T cell repertoires in COVID-19. Study background: The United States, Italy and Spain supplied acute and convalescent COVID-19 samples. In each case, the material was cDNA or gDNA derived from T cells, B-cell-depleted T cells, or PBMCs.

The trim removed 4 bases at V and 3 bases at J, leaving 1 base unmatched. The CDR3 sequence is 15 residues long. CDR1 is MNHEY, CDR2 SVGAGI, per germline. Authors' data handling: Reference gene primer amplification yielded estimated nucleated cell counts. Here immunoSEQ multiplex PCR was the method, and the copy in TCRdb shows in-frame clones only, minus some. That table supplies the V and J calls and clone size; D and trimming were determined from the DNA. The data show 50,000 to 70,000 clones, approximately 90% seen once. This sequence joins TRBV6-5 and TRBJ2-2; 11 bases map to TRBD2. The clonotype comes from a woman older than 75 with active COVID-19. Sequences were obtained from peripheral blood. The CDR3, as DNA: TGTGCCAGCAGTTTTAGCGGGGGGGACACCGGGGAGCTGTTTTTT. It is translated as CASSFSGGDTGELFF.